The 8 T cell receptor beta chains presented below share a single source sample, sequenced in a study of cytomegalovirus exposure and HLA in healthy donors (TCRdb year 2017). The library was generated by the immunoSEQ multiplex PCR assay. For the multiplex PCR, a mixture combining 60 forward primers for TCR Vbeta segments and 13 reverse primers for TCR Jbeta segments was used. Sourced from immuneACCESS, this table was stored by TCRdb with only in-frame sequences that have V and J called. A share of the clones is absent; for the studies checked, an unresolved V gene accounts for under half, and the remainder has no known explanation. In all, the sample holds about 150,000 clones, and about 74% of those were seen once. About 1.8% of the sample is in the top ten clones. The sequencing input was PBMCs. These receptors were collected from a woman between 35 and 50 years old in good health and CMV-seronegative.

This clone was counted only a few times. This chain links TRBV28 with TRBJ1-2, with D possibly TRBD1 on 5 matching bases. CDR3 size: 13 residues. Germline assignment: CDR1 MDHEN and CDR2 SYDVKM. Trimming pared 2 bases from V and 7 bases from J, leaving 11 bases between. CDR3 region: CASSLIDQGGYTF. The CDR3 DNA reads TGTGCCAGCAGTTTAATCGACCAGGGTGGCTACACCTTC.

The chain combines TRBV28 with TRBJ2-7, with TRBD1 matching 10 bases. Losses at the gene ends were 5 bases for V and 2 bases for J; bases not matched to a gene: 18. Germline-derived CDR1 and CDR2 are MDHEN and SYDVKM. The CDR3 extends over 19 amino acids. This CDR3 reads CASSNTEAGTGDLPYEQYF. The CDR3 DNA reads as TGTGCCAGCAGTAATACCGAAGCCGGGACAGGGGACCTTCCCTACGAGCAGTACTTC.

This sequence joins TRBV7-7 and TRBJ2-5, with unresolved D. There are 15 residues in the CDR3. The V gene's germline CDR1 is SSHAT and CDR2 FNYEAQ (reference sequence). V was cut by 5 bases and J by 5 bases, with 18 bases left in between. The CDR3: CASSAQQDRSETQYF. The CDR3 region has the DNA TGTGCCAGCAGCGCCCAGCAGGATAGGTCGGAGACCCAGTACTTC.

This clone showed up just a few times. The genes are TRBV19 and TRBJ1-5; D not resolved. The CDR3 is 13 residues long. V was clipped by 6 bases and J by 7 bases, with 13 bases between them. The V gene's germline CDR1 is LNHDA and CDR2 SQIVND (reference sequence). The CDR3 here is CASSNKGGQPQHF. The CDR3 bases are TGTGCCAGTAGCAACAAGGGAGGGCAGCCCCAGCATTTT.

This chain uses TRBV5-4 with TRBJ2-4, with a possible D match to TRBD2 (6 bases). In germline, CDR1 is SGHNT, CDR2 YYREEE (reference sequence). The CDR3 consists of 14 residues. The V end lost 5 bases, the J end lost 0 bases, and 9 bases lay between the germline ends. The CDR3 reads CASSPGVAKNIQYF. CDR3 nucleotides: TGTGCCAGCAGTCCGGGGGTAGCCAAAAACATTCAGTACTTC.

This clone appeared once. This sequence joins TRBV5-1 and TRBJ2-2, with D uncertain. The CDR3 contains 15 residues. V was shortened by 4 bases and J by 5 bases, with 15 bases between the two germline ends. Germline-derived CDR1 and CDR2 are SGHRS and YFSETQ. For the CDR3, the DNA is TGCGCCAGCAGCCGAGGCCTGACTGGGACCGGGGAGCTGTTTTTT. Translating it yields CASSRGLTGTGELFF.

The chain has TRBV9 and TRBJ2-7; a possible D gene is TRBD2 (6 bases). Looked up from germline, CDR1 is SGDLS and CDR2 is YYNGEE. V dropped 0 bases and J dropped 2 bases, with 9 bases sitting between them. The CDR3 runs 14 residues. CDR3 sequence reads: CASSVEGGPYEQYF. Written as DNA, the CDR3 is TGTGCCAGCAGCGTAGAAGGAGGGCCCTACGAGCAGTACTTC.

The chain employs TRBV9 and TRBJ1-1; 10 nucleotides match TRBD1. Trimming removed 4 bases from V and 4 bases from J; junction bases left unmatched: 10. The CDR3 runs 16 residues. CDR1 SGDLS and CDR2 YYNGEE come from the germline V gene. The CDR3 bases are TGTGCCAGCAGCCCGGGACAGGGGTTTGAGGGCACTGAAGCTTTCTTT. Its translation is CASSPGQGFEGTEAFF.